This T cell receptor (beta chain) was recovered during a study of blood T cell repertoires in COVID-19. This CDR3 contains 13 residues. Between the trimmed V and J ends, which lost 6 bases and 5 bases, there was a span of 11 bases. Germline CDR1 reads KGHSH; CDR2 reads LQKENI. In the original workflow: How many nucleated cells were present was estimated from reference gene primer amplification. Clones were sequenced by immunoSEQ multiplex PCR, and TCRdb holds only the in-frame ones, with some missing. V and J calls and clone size are copied from that table; D and trimming were computed from the DNA. The top ten clones hold roughly 3.1% of a sample with under 300,000 clones, around 82% of them seen once. The study recruited people aged 18 to 89 years across 24 US areas. Clinical histories supplied by participants themselves formed the basis of cohort assignment.

This chain uses TRBV18 with TRBJ1-5, with D maybe TRBD1 (6 bases). Sequenced: PBMCs or T cells enriched from blood (not recorded which). The clonotype comes from a man between 50 and 59 years old who had recovered from COVID-19. In DNA form, the CDR3 reads TGTGCCAGCTCCGCGGGGGGCGATCAGCCCCAGCATTTT. Translating it yields CASSAGGDQPQHF.